The entry below describes one TCR beta chain. The specificity of this receptor is unknown. No much larger clone is present one base from it, and per-base qualities are unavailable. The data belong to a study of T cell responses to AZD1222 COVID-19 vaccine (dated by TCRdb to the early 2020s). At the level of the whole study: AZD1222 recipients with second doses at about 4 weeks or about 12 weeks were pooled, because spike-specific TCR depth and breadth did not differ between schedules. TCR sequencing was performed for about 250 trial participants, of whom around 210 were given two doses of AZD1222 and some 26 were given two doses of MenACWY control vaccine. Trial participants were enrolled into age subgroups of 18-55, 56-69 and 70-plus years, which contained approximately 150, 28 and 58 TCR-sequenced participants, respectively.

Inclusive of the bounding cysteine and phenylalanine, the CDR3 is 13 residues long. The read is trimmed to its CDR3 DNA, 39 bases read in frame from base 1. V is reduced by 2 bases and J by 7 bases, leaving a spacing of 11 bases between them. Overall results and qualifications from the work: In the small 56-69-year group, the increase in depth fell short of significance, most likely because of low power. A significant rise in spike-specific TCR breadth and depth was observed after two AZD1222 doses relative to day 0 and relative to MenACWY recipients. Because no day 14 peak-response samples were available, the repertoires could be characterized only after the peak T cell response. Vaccine-associated CD4 TCRs spanned the whole spike protein, with dominant responses in regions 160-218 and 743-854. Participants were mostly white British, with more females than males. The authors suggested clonal diversity may have been underestimated. Nearly half of unique spike-specific TCRs reportedly recognized epitopes outside regions mutated in the B.1.351 and B.1.1.7 variants. Only five to seven AZD1222 recipients were SARS-CoV-2 seropositive at baseline, limiting conclusions about previously exposed vaccinees.

The CDR3 regions of human TCRbeta chains were analyzed by immunosequencing. On the authors' methods: Repertoire TCRs were checked for matches against a reference library of SARS-CoV-2-specific TCRs that had been generated using the MIRA antigen-specificity platform. Breadth was defined as the fraction of unique TCRs that were SARS-CoV-2-associated. Depth was defined as the fraction of total T cells that were SARS-CoV-2-associated. Each spike-specific TCR was assigned to its reactive spike region and to a CD4 or CD8 class using the MIRA data. Log10-transformed breadth and depth values were compared by one-way ANOVA with Sidak's multiple comparisons tests. TCRdb carries this immuneACCESS record with in-frame sequences only. Its versions omit some clonotypes, under half of them owing to an unresolved V gene in the studies checked, with the rest unexplained. V and J calls and clone size come straight from that table; D and trimming were deduced from the DNA. Here the sample has about 150,000 clones; around 90% occur a single time. 1.3% to 1.5% of the sample lies in the top ten.

The time point label for this specimen denotes: baseline before first vaccination. Vaccinee samples came from UK trials COV001 and COV002, including a single-blind randomized controlled phase 2/3 trial of AZD1222 (ChAdOx1 nCoV-19) in healthy adults. For TCRbeta chain sequencing, PBMC samples from trial participants were taken at day 0 and at day 28 after the second dose. The origin of this receptor is an adult in good health. The rearranged segments are TRBV12-3 or TRBV12-4 and TRBJ1-1; TRBD1 is a possible D gene, resting on 5 matching bases. The sequencing used peripheral blood, collected on day 0 of AZD1222 vaccination. The nucleotide sequence is TGTGCCAGCAGTTTACAGGGTCTGGGTGAAGCTTTCTTT. This is translated as CASSLQGLGEAFF.